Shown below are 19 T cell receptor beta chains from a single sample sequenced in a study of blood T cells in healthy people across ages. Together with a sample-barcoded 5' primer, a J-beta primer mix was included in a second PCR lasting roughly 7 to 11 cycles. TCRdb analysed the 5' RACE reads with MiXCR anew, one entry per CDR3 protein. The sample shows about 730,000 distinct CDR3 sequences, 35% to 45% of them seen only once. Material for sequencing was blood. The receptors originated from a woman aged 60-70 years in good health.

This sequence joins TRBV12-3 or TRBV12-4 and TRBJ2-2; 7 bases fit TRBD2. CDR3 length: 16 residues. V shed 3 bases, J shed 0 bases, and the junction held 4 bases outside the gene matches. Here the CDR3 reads CASSLAGLTNTGELFF. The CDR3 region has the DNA TGTGCCAGCAGTTTGGCGGGACTAACGAACACCGGGGAGCTGTTTTTT.

The CDR3 DNA is TGTGCCAGTTCCTGGGAAAGGGCAGACGGGGACCAGTTCTTC. Its translation is CASSWERADGDQFF. V usage is TRBV6-1 and J usage is TRBJ2-1; either TRBD1 or TRBD2 may supply D (5 bases each). Germline V gene lookup returns CDR1 MNHNS and CDR2 SASEGT. CDR3 length: 14 amino acids. The V gene lost 9 bases and the J gene lost 13 bases, with 25 bases spanning the gap.

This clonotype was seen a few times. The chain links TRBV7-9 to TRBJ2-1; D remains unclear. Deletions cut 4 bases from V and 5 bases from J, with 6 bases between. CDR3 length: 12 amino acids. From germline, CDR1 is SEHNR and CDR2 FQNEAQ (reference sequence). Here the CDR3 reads CASSSEDNEQFF. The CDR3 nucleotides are TGTGCCAGCAGCTCCGAGGACAATGAGCAGTTCTTC. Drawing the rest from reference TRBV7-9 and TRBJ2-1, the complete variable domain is DTGVSQNPRHKITKRGQNVTFRCDPISEHNRLYWYRQTLGQGPEFLTYFQNEAQLEKSRLLSDRFSAERPKGSFSTLEIQRTEQGDSAMYLCASSSEDNEQFFGPGTRLTVL.

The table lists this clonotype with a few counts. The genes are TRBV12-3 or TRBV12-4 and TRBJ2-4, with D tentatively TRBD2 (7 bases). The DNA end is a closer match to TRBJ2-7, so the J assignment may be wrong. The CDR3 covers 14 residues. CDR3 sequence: CASRKGGGPAEQYF. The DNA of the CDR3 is TGTGCCAGCAGAAAGGGGGGGGGGCCAGCCGAGCAGTACTTC.

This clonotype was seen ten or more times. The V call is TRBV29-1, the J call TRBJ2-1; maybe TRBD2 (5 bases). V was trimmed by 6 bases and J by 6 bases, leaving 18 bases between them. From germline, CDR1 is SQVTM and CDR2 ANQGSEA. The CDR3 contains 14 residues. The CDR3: CSVLGPGGSNEQFF. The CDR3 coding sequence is TGCAGCGTCCTGGGTCCTGGAGGCTCCAATGAGCAGTTCTTC.

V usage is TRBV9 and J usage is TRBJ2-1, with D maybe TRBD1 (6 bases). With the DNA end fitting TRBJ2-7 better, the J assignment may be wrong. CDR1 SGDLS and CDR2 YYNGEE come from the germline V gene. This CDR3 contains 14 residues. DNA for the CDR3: TGTGCCAGCAGCCTGGACAGCTCCTACAATGAGCAGTACTTC. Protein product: CASSLDSSYNEQYF.

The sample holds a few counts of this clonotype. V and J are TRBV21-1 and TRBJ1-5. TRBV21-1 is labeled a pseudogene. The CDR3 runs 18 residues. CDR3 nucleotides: TGTGCCAGCAGCAAAATCCCCCCCCGACAGTATAGCAATCAGCCCCAGCATTTT. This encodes CASSKIPPRQYSNQPQHF.

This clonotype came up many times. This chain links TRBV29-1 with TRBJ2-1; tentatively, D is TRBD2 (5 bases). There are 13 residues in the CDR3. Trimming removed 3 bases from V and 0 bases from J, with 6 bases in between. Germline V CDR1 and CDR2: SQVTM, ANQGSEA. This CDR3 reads CSVDGNSYNEQFF. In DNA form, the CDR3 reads TGCAGCGTTGACGGGAACTCCTACAATGAGCAGTTCTTC.

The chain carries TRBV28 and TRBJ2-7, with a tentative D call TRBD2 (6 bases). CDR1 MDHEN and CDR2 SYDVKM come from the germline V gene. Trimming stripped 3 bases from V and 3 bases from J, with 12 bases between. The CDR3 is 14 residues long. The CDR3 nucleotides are TGTGCCAGCAGTTTGCGCGGGGAAAACTACGAGCAGTACTTC. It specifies CASSLRGENYEQYF.

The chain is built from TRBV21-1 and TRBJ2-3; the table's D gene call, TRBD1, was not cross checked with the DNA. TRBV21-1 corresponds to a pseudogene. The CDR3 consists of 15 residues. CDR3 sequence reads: CASTTGGGYQDTQYF. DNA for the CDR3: TGTGCCAGCACTACAGGGGGGGGTTACCAAGATACGCAGTATTTT.

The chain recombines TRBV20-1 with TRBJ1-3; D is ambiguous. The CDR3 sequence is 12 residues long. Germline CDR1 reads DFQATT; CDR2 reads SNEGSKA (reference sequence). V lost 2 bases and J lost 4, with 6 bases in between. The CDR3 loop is CSARSSGNTIYF. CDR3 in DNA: TGCAGTGCTAGAAGTTCCGGAAACACCATATATTTT.

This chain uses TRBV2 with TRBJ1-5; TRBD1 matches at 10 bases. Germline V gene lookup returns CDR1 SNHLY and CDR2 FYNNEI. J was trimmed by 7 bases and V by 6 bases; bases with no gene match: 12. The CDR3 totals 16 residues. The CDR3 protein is CASSLPGTGDGQPQHF. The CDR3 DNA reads TGTGCCAGCAGCCTCCCTGGGACAGGGGATGGCCAGCCCCAGCATTTT.

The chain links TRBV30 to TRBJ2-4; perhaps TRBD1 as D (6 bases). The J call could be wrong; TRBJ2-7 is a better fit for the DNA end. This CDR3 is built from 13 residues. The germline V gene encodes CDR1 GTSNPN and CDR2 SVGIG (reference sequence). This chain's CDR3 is CAWSVDRRYEQYF. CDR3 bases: TGTGCCTGGAGTGTAGACAGGAGGTACGAGCAGTACTTC.

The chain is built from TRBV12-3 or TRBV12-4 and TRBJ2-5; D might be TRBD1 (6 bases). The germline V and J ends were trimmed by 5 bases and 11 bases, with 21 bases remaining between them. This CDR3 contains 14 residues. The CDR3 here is CASSVDSKGNEQYF. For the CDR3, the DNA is TGTGCCAGCAGTGTGGACAGCAAGGGCAATGAGCAGTACTTC.

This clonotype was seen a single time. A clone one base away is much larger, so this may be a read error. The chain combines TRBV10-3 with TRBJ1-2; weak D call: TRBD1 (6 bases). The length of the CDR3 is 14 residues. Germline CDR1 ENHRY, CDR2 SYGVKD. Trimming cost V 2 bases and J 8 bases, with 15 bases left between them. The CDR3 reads CAISERNRVSGYTF. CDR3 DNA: TGTGCCATCAGTGAGCGGAACAGGGTATCCGGCTACACCTTC.

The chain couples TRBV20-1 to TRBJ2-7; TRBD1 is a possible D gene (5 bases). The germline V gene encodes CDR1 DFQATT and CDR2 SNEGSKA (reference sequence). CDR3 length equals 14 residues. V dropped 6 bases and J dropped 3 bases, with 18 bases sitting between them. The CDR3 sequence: CSAAGSGRLYEQYF. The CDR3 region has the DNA TGCAGTGCCGCCGGGTCAGGGCGTCTCTACGAGCAGTACTTC.

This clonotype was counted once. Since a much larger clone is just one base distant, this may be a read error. The CDR3 region is CSAAQGMATPLHF. The CDR3 DNA reads as TGCAGTGCCGCACAGGGGATGGCGACACCCCTCCACTTT. The chain links TRBV20-1 to TRBJ1-6; TRBD1 aligns across 7 bases. With 6 bases clipped from V and 11 bases from J, the junction kept 10 bases outside the gene matches. Per the germline V gene, CDR1 is DFQATT and CDR2 is SNEGSKA (reference sequence). The CDR3 spans 13 residues.

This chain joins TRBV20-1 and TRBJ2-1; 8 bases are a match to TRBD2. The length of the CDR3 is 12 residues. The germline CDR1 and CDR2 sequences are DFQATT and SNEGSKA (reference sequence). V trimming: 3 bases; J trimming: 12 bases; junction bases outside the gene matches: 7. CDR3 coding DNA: TGCAGTGCTAGCGTATCTAGCGGGCTGCAGTTCTTC. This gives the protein CSASVSSGLQFF.

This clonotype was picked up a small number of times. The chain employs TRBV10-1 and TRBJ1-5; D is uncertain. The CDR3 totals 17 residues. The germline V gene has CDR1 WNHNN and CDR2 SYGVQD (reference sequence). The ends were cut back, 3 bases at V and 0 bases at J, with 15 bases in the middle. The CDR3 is CASSDPPQIYSNQPQHF. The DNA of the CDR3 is TGCGCCAGCAGTGACCCCCCACAGATTTATAGCAATCAGCCCCAGCATTTT.